The 20 T cell receptor beta chains below were found in one sample sequenced in a study of identical twins. TCRdb re-derived calls from the 5' RACE reads in MiXCR, one entry per CDR3 protein. The data contain under 900,000 distinct CDR3 sequences, 9% to 15% of them seen just once; the ten biggest clones take up 1.5% to 2%. This sample also belongs to another study, concerning yellow fever vaccine responses in identical twins.

The material sequenced was PBMCs. The origin of the receptors is a woman in her late teens or twenties in good health.

This clonotype was detected many times. This sequence joins TRBV5-1 and TRBJ2-3, with 9 bases identical to TRBD2. V lost 4 bases, J lost 5 bases, and 14 bases stayed unmatched. CDR3 size: 17 residues. Germline V gene lookup returns CDR1 SGHRS and CDR2 YFSETQ. The CDR3 DNA follows: TGCGCCAGCAGCCCCACGCATGGCGGGGGGGCACAAGATACGCAGTATTTT. Residues: CASSPTHGGGAQDTQYF.

The chain recombines TRBV7-9 with TRBJ2-7, with 8 bases identical to TRBD1. The V gene's germline CDR1 is SEHNR and CDR2 FQNEAQ (reference sequence). The CDR3 loop spans 16 amino acids. J gave up 0 bases and V 1 base, and 5 bases lay outside the gene matches. The CDR3, as DNA: TGTGCCAGCAGCTTAGTGATCACAGGGGGCTCCTACGAGCAGTACTTC. It is translated as CASSLVITGGSYEQYF.

In its sample, this clonotype was seen a few times. The chain joins TRBV7-8 to TRBJ1-2; weak D call: TRBD1 (6 bases). The germline V and J ends were trimmed by 3 bases and 5 bases, with 13 bases remaining between them. The CDR3 spans 14 residues. Germline CDR1 is SGHVS and CDR2 is FQNEAQ. CDR3 loop: CASSLGGGEYGYTF. The DNA of the CDR3 is TGTGCCAGCAGCTTGGGAGGGGGAGAGTATGGCTACACCTTC.

The CDR3 bases are TGCAGTGCCCCCAGACTAGCGGGAAGGTATGAGCAGTTCTTC. Translated: CSAPRLAGRYEQFF. The chain joins TRBV20-1 to TRBJ2-1; 11 bases are a match to TRBD2. Per germline, CDR1 DFQATT and CDR2 SNEGSKA (reference sequence). This CDR3 is built from 14 residues. The V and J ends lost 6 bases and 8 bases, in that order; junction bases with no gene match: 9.

The V and J genes are TRBV19 and TRBJ2-5, with D possibly called TRBD1 or TRBD2 (5 bases each). V gave up 1 base and J gave up 5 bases, with 5 bases separating them. This CDR3 region has 12 residues. Per germline, CDR1 LNHDA and CDR2 SQIVND (reference sequence). CDR3: CASSIGGETQYF. CDR3 coding DNA: TGTGCCAGTAGTATAGGGGGGGAGACCCAGTACTTC.

V and J are TRBV11-1 and TRBJ2-7; tentatively, D is TRBD1 (6 bases). Germline lookup yields CDR1 SGHAT and CDR2 FQDESV (reference sequence). With 1 base removed from V and 6 bases from J, the gap between germline ends came to 13 bases. The CDR3 has 14 residues. CDR3 coding DNA: TGTGCCAGCAGCTTAGATTGGGGGCCTGGCGAGCAGTACGTC. Protein: CASSLDWGPGEQYV.

The sample holds a few counts of this clonotype. The V call is TRBV3-1, the J call TRBJ2-2; possibly TRBD1 for D (7 bases). V was pared by 7 bases and J by 7 bases, with 13 bases between. The CDR3 contains 13 residues. Germline assignment: CDR1 LGHDT and CDR2 YNNKEL (reference sequence). CDR3 region: CASTPRGVGELFF. The CDR3 DNA follows: TGTGCCAGCACACCCAGGGGGGTCGGGGAGCTGTTTTTT.

The CDR3 bases are TGCAGCGCTGACGGGATGGGCAATCAGCCCCAGCATTTT. It specifies CSADGMGNQPQHF. V is TRBV20-1 and J is TRBJ1-5; D not resolved. The germline V gene encodes CDR1 DFQATT and CDR2 SNEGSKA (reference sequence). This CDR3 spans 13 amino acids.

This clonotype has only a few counts. The chain joins TRBV12-3 or TRBV12-4 to TRBJ1-1, with D maybe TRBD1 (5 bases). The V end was cut by 7 bases, the J end by 0 bases, with 12 bases between. The CDR3 has 14 residues. Here the CDR3 DNA reads TGTGCCAGCACCCTCTGGGGCATGAACACTGAAGCTTTCTTT. The encoded protein is CASTLWGMNTEAFF.

This clonotype was counted a few times. The chain combines TRBV6-2 or TRBV6-3 with TRBJ1-1; no clear D gene. Germline CDR1 is MNHEY and CDR2 is SVGEGT. With 2 bases removed from V and 0 bases from J, the gap between germline ends came to 13 bases. This CDR3 has 16 amino acids. The DNA of the CDR3 is TGTGCCAGCAGTTACCGGCTGGGTAGCCTGAACACTGAAGCTTTCTTT. Its translation is CASSYRLGSLNTEAFF.

This rearrangement joins TRBV2 to TRBJ2-5; a possible D gene is TRBD1 (5 bases). The CDR3 runs 14 residues. Between the trimmed V and J ends, which lost 4 bases and 3 bases, there was a span of 12 bases. Germline assignment: CDR1 SNHLY and CDR2 FYNNEI. CDR3 sequence: CASSVSQGKETQYF. CDR3 nucleotide sequence: TGTGCCAGCAGTGTATCTCAGGGTAAAGAGACCCAGTACTTC.

As DNA, the CDR3 is TGTGCCAGCAGCCCTGGACAGGGGGGAAACTTTAACACTGAAGCTTTCTTT. Protein: CASSPGQGGNFNTEAFF. The chain uses TRBV11-2 and TRBJ1-1, with 10 bases fitting TRBD1. Trimming took 5 bases from V and 2 from J; bases not matched to a gene: 11. The CDR3 extends over 17 amino acids. Germline CDR1 SGHAT, CDR2 FQNNGV.

This clonotype was detected ten times or more. The V and J genes are TRBV7-9 and TRBJ2-5, with 9 bases fitting TRBD2. Germline V gene sequence: CDR1 SEHNR, CDR2 FQNEAQ (reference sequence). This CDR3 region has 15 residues. Unmatched junction bases numbered 3, after V lost 3 bases and J lost 1 base. The CDR3 loop is CASSFLAGTQETQYF. As DNA, the CDR3 is TGTGCCAGCAGCTTCCTAGCGGGGACCCAAGAGACCCAGTACTTC.

The genes are TRBV5-1 and TRBJ1-3, with a weak D call TRBD1 (6 bases). Per the germline V gene, CDR1 is SGHRS and CDR2 is YFSETQ. There are 14 residues in the CDR3. Trimming left V 4 bases short and J 6 bases short, with 14 bases between. The DNA for the CDR3 is TGCGCCAGCAGCCGGCTGACAGGACAAAACACCATATATTTT. This translates into CASSRLTGQNTIYF.

This clonotype appeared a few times. The V call is TRBV12-3 or TRBV12-4, the J call TRBJ2-1; 8 positions match TRBD2. The CDR3 runs to 16 residues. The junction had 12 bases not matched to a gene; V was cut back by 5 bases and J by 6 bases. CDR3 loop: CASSGPGLGLGNEQFF. CDR3 DNA: TGTGCCAGCAGTGGGCCGGGACTAGGGCTCGGCAATGAGCAGTTCTTC.

J is TRBJ2-5 and V is TRBV20-1, with unresolved D. V was shortened by 4 bases and J by 4 bases, with 13 bases between the two germline ends. This CDR3 comprises 13 residues. Germline CDR1 reads DFQATT; CDR2 reads SNEGSKA (reference sequence). CDR3 protein: CSANLVVGETQYF. CDR3 coding DNA: TGCAGTGCTAATCTGGTGGTCGGAGAGACCCAGTACTTC.

This clonotype was seen a few times. The chain links TRBV7-2 to TRBJ2-1; TRBD2 matches at 7 bases. This CDR3 has 16 residues. V shed 5 bases and J 3 bases; nucleotides not matched to a gene: 10. Germline-derived CDR1 and CDR2 are SGHTA and FQGNSA. CDR3 nucleotides: TGTGCCAGCAGCCCGACCGTAGCTAGCGGCTACAATGAGCAGTTCTTC. Residues: CASSPTVASGYNEQFF.

V gene TRBV28 combines with J gene TRBJ1-5; no reliable D call. Germline CDR1 reads MDHEN; CDR2 reads SYDVKM. The CDR3 contains 15 residues. The ends were cut back, 5 bases at V and 2 bases at J, with 13 bases in the middle. CDR3 region: CASSPVSGGNQPQHF. CDR3 in DNA: TGTGCCAGCAGTCCCGTCAGCGGGGGCAATCAGCCCCAGCATTTT.

The rearrangement uses TRBV20-1 and TRBJ2-7; D gene unclear. V was shortened by 6 bases and J by 0 bases, with 12 bases between the two germline ends. Germline V gene lookup returns CDR1 DFQATT and CDR2 SNEGSKA (reference sequence). CDR3 length: 13 amino acids. The CDR3: CSATGRSSYEQYV. The CDR3 coding sequence is TGCAGTGCCACTGGACGGAGCTCCTACGAGCAGTACGTC.

This clonotype was observed a few times. The genes are TRBV7-2 and TRBJ2-3; tentatively, D is TRBD2 (5 bases). This CDR3 spans 14 amino acids. V lost 5 bases and J 2 bases, leaving 11 bases between the germline ends. Germline loops: CDR1 SGHTA, CDR2 FQGNSA. The CDR3 loop is CASSQRTYTDTQYF. DNA of the CDR3: TGTGCCAGCAGCCAGAGGACTTACACAGATACGCAGTATTTT.